This T cell receptor beta chain appears in the sequencing data of a study of PD-L1 blockade in urothelial cancer listed by TCRdb under 2017. With respect to the entire study: Every patient began therapy around 2014 and was given atezolizumab 1,200 mg intravenously every 3 weeks. Pretreatment tumor samples, along with matched peripheral blood collected serially before and after atezolizumab treatment, underwent TCR sequencing. An ECOG performance status of 0 or 1 was recorded for the patients, and 0 to 3 prior chemotherapy regimens had been received by the patients. Blood samples were analyzed at 3 weeks after treatment start (second dose) and at 6 weeks after treatment start. Somatic, immune and clinical correlates of response to PD-L1 blockade with atezolizumab in urothelial cancer were the focus of an exploratory multi-omic analysis. A median of approximately 140,000 T cells and tens of thousands of unique TCRs was obtained from blood samples, and a median clonality of roughly 0.08 was observed. About 90% of the roughly 29 patients were males with bladder-origin urothelial cancer, and about 65% of the roughly 30 reported a prior smoking history. In the same patients, pretreatment tumors underwent whole exome sequencing and RNA sequencing in addition to TCR sequencing. Durable clinical benefit was achieved by nine patients but not by the remaining 20. Pretreatment blood TCR-seq was available for about 27 patients, at least one posttreatment blood collection was obtained for about 24 patients, and tumor TCR-seq was available for about 24 patients. Durable clinical benefit meant progression-free survival longer than 6 months, and TCR features were also tested against progression-free and overall survival. Study-wide findings and limitations: At 3 weeks after the start of treatment, tumor-associated TCR clones in peripheral blood had expanded more in patients with durable benefit (n ≈ 22, p = 0.022). A pretreatment peripheral blood TCR clonality below the median was linked to improved progression-free and overall survival. Because the sample size was small (n ≈ 31) and many of the analyses were exploratory, the results are meant to be hypothesis-generating.

Synthetic TCR analog templates were spiked into each PCR so that absolute template abundance could be estimated from read counts. The immunoSEQ assay used bias-controlled V and J gene primers to amplify TCRbeta CDR3 regions from genomic DNA. Rearranged TCRbeta segments were sequenced at approximately 20X coverage. Per the authors' processing: Clustering was used to correct sequencing errors, and CDR3s were annotated against IMGT so that V, D and J genes could be assigned. Downstream analyses used only productive TCRbeta rearrangements, leaving out any out-of-frame or stop-codon sequences. Clonality was calculated as one minus the Shannon entropy normalized by the log of the number of unique productive sequences. Fisher's exact test with Benjamini-Hochberg correction, using a cutoff of adjusted p below 0.01, was how clones that differed between time points or between blood and tumor were identified. TCRdb took this table from immuneACCESS and kept in-frame rearrangements with V and J called. Such tables lack part of the clones; where checked against another copy, unresolved V genes explain under half of the gap, and the rest is unexplained. That table supplies the V and J calls and clone size; D and trimming were determined from the DNA. The sample has roughly 110,000 clones on record, 91% of them singletons. About 4% of the sample lies in the top ten.

The meaning of the sample's time point label: peripheral blood 6 weeks after treatment start. The cohort included some 30 patients with locally advanced or metastatic urothelial carcinoma who were treated at Memorial Sloan Kettering on a trial protocol. Peripheral blood mononuclear cells were collected from each patient pretreatment and during treatment, giving between 1 and 8 total time points per patient. The Qiagen DNeasy Blood extraction kit was used to purify genomic DNA from total PBMCs and tumor samples. PBMCs were collected pretreatment and during treatment, and were isolated and stored as previously described. The germline V gene sets CDR1 to SGHRS and CDR2 to YFSETQ. Spanning cysteine to phenylalanine, the CDR3 consists of 13 amino acids. This entry keeps only the CDR3 DNA: 39 bases, framed from base 1. V loses 7 bases, J loses 2 bases, and the germline ends lie 12 bases apart. As for this clone: This clone's antigen is unknown. No base-level quality is on record; no much larger clone is a single base apart.

The sample was PBMCs, taken around atezolizumab (anti-PD-L1) treatment. Recombination linked TRBV5-1 to TRBJ1-1; the D gene is perhaps TRBD1, on 6 matching bases. This clonotype was obtained from a man aged 60 to 69 with urothelial cancer. At the DNA level, the sequence is TGCGCCAGCGGGGCGGACAGTAACACTGAAGCTTTCTTT. Its translation is CASGADSNTEAFF.